These T cell receptor beta chains were read from a single sample in a study of Tregs in tolerant kidney transplant recipients. TCRdb's table, derived via immunoSEQ multiplex PCR, lists solely in-frame clones and lacks some. The sample includes 95,000 to 120,000 clones, 85% to 90% of them seen just once. The source material was CD4+ T cells from blood, sampled before the transplant. The receptor source for this set is a human donor who received a combined kidney and bone marrow transplant. The CDR3 runs from the conserved cysteine through the conserved F or W. Fields, in order: CDR3 protein, D gene, V gene. The D gene is left open where the match is weak.

CDR3aa: CASSPYGLEAFF
d_gene: NA
v_gene: TRBV5-4

CDR3aa: CASRGDWNYNEQFF
d_gene: NA
v_gene: TRBV4-1

CDR3aa: CASSETSYSYNEQFF
d_gene: NA
v_gene: TRBV2

CDR3aa: CSVEDRNEQYF
d_gene: NA
v_gene: TRBV29-1

CDR3aa: CSVGGGRNLADTQYF
d_gene: NA
v_gene: TRBV29-1

CDR3aa: CASRPPGNYEQYF
d_gene: NA
v_gene: TRBV6-5

CDR3aa: CASREGLTDTQYF
d_gene: NA
v_gene: TRBV7-6

CDR3aa: CAGDRGRDTQYF
d_gene: NA
v_gene: TRBV21-1

CDR3aa: CASSSTGEKLFF
d_gene: TRBD1
v_gene: TRBV6-5

CDR3aa: CSGQAGGGYTF
d_gene: TRBD1
v_gene: TRBV29-1

CDR3aa: CAISEGQGNNQPQHF
d_gene: NA
v_gene: TRBV10-3

CDR3aa: CASSGTGGFGYTF
d_gene: TRBD1
v_gene: TRBV19

CDR3aa: CASSAGTVTYEQYF
d_gene: TRBD1
v_gene: TRBV5-4

CDR3aa: CASSVTGGDTEAFF
d_gene: TRBD1
v_gene: TRBV9

CDR3aa: CASSLRPPTSGSGETQYF
d_gene: TRBD2
v_gene: TRBV7-6

CDR3aa: CASSRQGELTEAFF
d_gene: TRBD1
v_gene: TRBV18

CDR3aa: CASTPSSGVASYEQYF
d_gene: TRBD2
v_gene: TRBV7-2

CDR3aa: CASSFGTGWYEQYF
d_gene: NA
v_gene: TRBV5-1

CDR3aa: CASSLSIEGYTDTQYF
d_gene: NA
v_gene: TRBV27

CDR3aa: CASSEWGEGSYEQYF
d_gene: TRBD2
v_gene: TRBV9

CDR3aa: CSVRRGGAGETQYF
d_gene: TRBD2
v_gene: TRBV29-1

CDR3aa: CASSEIWLVYTF
d_gene: NA
v_gene: TRBV2

CDR3aa: CASSQGGGETQYF
d_gene: TRBD2
v_gene: TRBV4-3

CDR3aa: CATSRDPGQGGEKLFF
d_gene: TRBD1
v_gene: TRBV15

CDR3aa: CASSERKDRSNQPQHF
d_gene: NA
v_gene: TRBV2

CDR3aa: CAWSVRSGGSQYF
d_gene: NA
v_gene: TRBV30